The rows below give T cell receptor beta chains drawn from one sample of a study of T cell repertoires and leukemia-associated antigens. Antigen specificity for these receptors is unknown. Each CDR3 protein is one row after TCRdb ran MiXCR on the 5' RACE reads. This table holds over 10,000 distinct CDR3 sequences, over 40% found once. The specimen was CD3+ T cells sorted from blood and cultured. These receptors all stem from a female donor in good health. Both conserved end residues are part of each CDR3. The order of the fields is V gene, D gene, clone size, J gene, CDR3 protein, CDR3 DNA. D genes are given only for firm matches. The size field is filled for only some rows; it gives once, few, many or a size class.

V: TRBV5-1; D: TRBD2; size: few; J: TRBJ2-5; CDR3: CASSLISGMETQYF; DNA: TGCGCCAGCAGCTTAATTAGCGGGATGGAGACCCAGTACTTC
V: TRBV5-1; D: TRBD1; size: medium-sized; J: TRBJ1-6; CDR3: CASRGDRGNSPLHF; DNA: TGCGCCAGCAGAGGGGACAGGGGCAATTCACCCCTCCACTTT
V: TRBV28; D: NA; size: NA; J: TRBJ1-5; CDR3: CARSQGLSNQPQHF; DNA: TGTGCCCGCAGTCAGGGTTTGAGCAATCAGCCCCAGCATTTT
V: TRBV24-1; D: NA; size: NA; J: TRBJ2-5; CDR3: CATSDLRAKETQYF; DNA: TGTGCCACCAGTGATTTGCGGGCCAAAGAGACCCAGTACTTC
V: TRBV3-1; D: TRBD2; size: many; J: TRBJ2-1; CDR3: CASSQVVAGYNEQFF; DNA: TGTGCCAGCAGCCAAGTTGTAGCGGGGTACAATGAGCAGTTCTTC
V: TRBV7-9; D: TRBD1; size: many; J: TRBJ2-1; CDR3: CASSSTGQGGNEQFF; DNA: TGTGCCAGCAGCTCAACGGGACAGGGCGGCAATGAGCAGTTCTTC
V: TRBV30; D: NA; size: few; J: TRBJ2-1; CDR3: CAWKGFNEQFF; DNA: TGTGCCTGGAAGGGGTTCAATGAGCAGTTCTTC
V: TRBV6-5; D: NA; size: medium-sized; J: TRBJ1-6; CDR3: CASSSDNYNSPLHF; DNA: TGTGCCAGCAGTTCGGACAACTATAATTCACCCCTCCACTTT
V: TRBV7-2; D: TRBD2; size: medium-sized; J: TRBJ2-1; CDR3: CASSLAASGRIDNEQFF; DNA: TGTGCCAGCAGCTTAGCGGCTAGCGGGAGAATCGACAATGAGCAGTTCTTC
V: TRBV20-1; D: NA; size: NA; J: TRBJ2-7; CDR3: CSAQPGLWGAFAYEQYF; DNA: TGCAGTGCGCAACCGGGTCTCTGGGGGGCATTCGCCTACGAGCAGTACTTC
V: TRBV28; D: NA; size: few; J: TRBJ2-3; CDR3: CASSFSVSTDTQYF; DNA: TGTGCCAGCAGTTTTTCAGTGAGCACAGATACGCAGTATTTT
V: TRBV4-3; D: NA; size: NA; J: TRBJ1-2; CDR3: CASSQDVLSRGANYGYTF; DNA: TGCGCCAGCAGCCAAGATGTCCTCTCCCGGGGGGCGAACTATGGCTACACCTTC
V: TRBV5-1; D: TRBD2; size: many; J: TRBJ2-1; CDR3: CASSLTSGYNEQFF; DNA: TGCGCCAGCAGCTTGACTAGCGGATACAATGAGCAGTTCTTC
V: TRBV12-3/TRBV12-4; D: NA; size: many; J: TRBJ2-1; CDR3: CASSPESVLYNEQFF; DNA: TGTGCCAGCAGTCCCGAGTCGGTCCTCTACAATGAGCAGTTCTTC
V: TRBV19; D: NA; size: many; J: TRBJ2-3; CDR3: CASSSQTRDTQYF; DNA: TGTGCCAGTAGTTCACAGACTCGGGATACGCAGTATTTT
V: TRBV7-9; D: TRBD1; size: NA; J: TRBJ1-2; CDR3: CASSLTGQGNYGYTF; DNA: TGTGCCAGCAGCTTAACCGGACAGGGGAACTATGGCTACACCTTC
V: TRBV15; D: NA; size: NA; J: TRBJ2-2; CDR3: CATSSRRGARELFF; DNA: TGTGCCACCAGCAGCAGGAGGGGGGCGCGGGAGCTGTTTTTT
V: TRBV27; D: NA; size: medium-sized; J: TRBJ2-7; CDR3: CASTPEPGRTYEQYF; DNA: TGTGCCAGCACCCCGGAACCCGGGAGAACCTACGAGCAGTACTTC
V: TRBV20-1; D: NA; size: medium-sized; J: TRBJ2-7; CDR3: CSARDVQLKSYEQYF; DNA: TGCAGTGCTAGAGATGTCCAGTTGAAATCCTACGAGCAGTACTTC
V: TRBV5-1; D: TRBD2; size: NA; J: TRBJ2-7; CDR3: CASSSGLEFYVQYF; DNA: TGCGCCAGCAGCTCCGGACTAGAATTCTACGTGCAGTATTTC
V: TRBV27; D: TRBD1; size: many; J: TRBJ2-2; CDR3: CASRTDRERYGELFF; DNA: TGTGCCAGCAGGACGGACAGGGAACGTTACGGGGAGCTGTTTTTT
V: TRBV7-2; D: NA; size: many; J: TRBJ2-1; CDR3: CASSSQYNSYNEQFF; DNA: TGTGCCAGCAGCTCTCAATACAACTCCTACAATGAGCAGTTCTTC
V: TRBV12-3/TRBV12-4; D: TRBD2; size: many; J: TRBJ2-5; CDR3: CASSRTSGSRGTQYF; DNA: TGTGCCAGCAGCCGGACTAGCGGGAGTAGAGGGACCCAGTACTTC
V: TRBV6-1; D: NA; size: NA; J: TRBJ1-5; CDR3: CASRLGGRSNQPQHF; DNA: TGTGCCAGCAGGTTGGGGGGCAGGTCCAATCAGCCCCAGCATTTT
V: TRBV20-1; D: TRBD2; size: once; J: TRBJ2-3; CDR3: CSARDTSGSWADTQYF; DNA: TGCAGTGCTAGAGACACTAGCGGGAGTTGGGCAGATACGCAGTATTTT
V: TRBV20-1; D: TRBD1; size: few; J: TRBJ1-4; CDR3: CSARGDRGEKLFF; DNA: TGCAGTGCCCGAGGGGACAGGGGAGAAAAACTGTTTTTT
V: TRBV10-3; D: NA; size: medium-sized; J: TRBJ2-3; CDR3: CASRGASTDTQYF; DNA: TGTGCCTCACGAGGAGCTAGCACAGATACGCAGTATTTT
V: TRBV5-6; D: TRBD2; size: many; J: TRBJ2-1; CDR3: CASSSTSFPYNEQFF; DNA: TGTGCCAGCAGCTCGACTAGCTTTCCCTACAATGAGCAGTTCTTC
V: TRBV9; D: NA; size: many; J: TRBJ2-5; CDR3: CASSVVPDGSRGTQCF; DNA: TGTGCCAGCAGCGTAGTCCCGGACGGATCAAGAGGGACCCAGTGCTTC
V: TRBV2; D: TRBD2; size: NA; J: TRBJ2-3; CDR3: CASSEELAGADTQYF; DNA: TGTGCCAGCAGTGAAGAGTTAGCGGGAGCGGATACGCAGTATTTT
V: TRBV20-1; D: NA; size: medium-sized; J: TRBJ1-1; CDR3: CSARSIPGVRTEAFF; DNA: TGCAGTGCTAGATCTATTCCTGGGGTTCGAACTGAAGCTTTCTTT
V: TRBV12-3/TRBV12-4; D: NA; size: NA; J: TRBJ2-7; CDR3: CASSPEALLGYEQYF; DNA: TGTGCCAGCAGCCCGGAGGCGCTCCTGGGGTACGAGCAGTACTTC
V: TRBV7-2; D: NA; size: NA; J: TRBJ1-2; CDR3: CASSLSARTTYGYTF; DNA: TGTGCCAGCAGCTTATCGGCCAGGACGACCTATGGCTACACCTTC
V: TRBV20-1; D: NA; size: many; J: TRBJ2-1; CDR3: CSASRSRSSYNEQFF; DNA: TGCAGTGCTAGCAGGTCCCGTAGCTCCTACAACGAGCAGTTCTTC
V: TRBV5-1; D: NA; size: large; J: TRBJ1-1; CDR3: CASTVWGGDTEAFF; DNA: TGCGCCAGCACCGTTTGGGGCGGGGACACTGAAGCTTTCTTT
V: TRBV7-8; D: NA; size: few; J: TRBJ2-7; CDR3: CASSLVAYSYEQYF; DNA: TGTGCCAGCAGCTTAGTTGCGTACTCCTACGAGCAGTACTTC
V: TRBV29-1; D: NA; size: few; J: TRBJ2-5; CDR3: CSVSPNPLETQYF; DNA: TGCAGCGTTTCCCCCAATCCTCTGGAGACCCAGTACTTC